This passage covers 23 T cell receptor beta chains from one sample sequenced in a study of molecular identifiers for immune sequencing clone quantification. TCRdb passed the PCR reads through MiXCR, listing each CDR3 protein once. The sample records 400,000 to 600,000 distinct CDR3 sequences, 20% to 25% being singletons. Material for sequencing was naive CD8+ T cells from blood, with Jurkat cell RNA spiked in. Subset here: FACS-sorted CD8+CD4-CCR7+CD45RA+ naive T cells. These receptors were collected from a human donor in good health. Some libraries in this study had Jurkat cell RNA spiked in.

This clonotype appeared many times. The gene calls are TRBV29-1 and TRBJ2-7, with D possibly being TRBD1 (6 bases). From germline, CDR1 is SQVTM and CDR2 ANQGSEA. The CDR3 loop spans 13 amino acids. V was pared by 6 bases and J by 1 base, with 13 bases between. The CDR3: CSVASRGSYEQYF. The DNA of the CDR3 is TGCAGCGTAGCAAGCAGGGGATCCTACGAGCAGTACTTC.

This clonotype was recorded a few times. A junction end diverges from the germline sequence, so it may reflect a read error. In nucleotides, the CDR3 is TGTGCCAGCAGCTTGGGTGAAGGCAGGTCCACCTACGAGCAGTACTTC. Translating gives CASSLGEGRSTYEQYF. V is TRBV5-3 and J is TRBJ2-7; D remains ambiguous. TRBV5-3 is placed among ORFs of uncertain function. The CDR3 loop spans 16 amino acids.

This clonotype showed up just a few times. The junction departs from germline at one end; a sequencing error may be responsible. CDR3 DNA: TGCGCCAGCAGCTTGGATATTAGTGGCACTGAAACTTTCTTT. Encoded protein: CASSLDISGTETFF. V gene TRBV5-1 combines with J gene TRBJ1-1; D remains unclear. This CDR3 spans 14 amino acids. The germline gives CDR1 SGHRS, CDR2 YFSETQ.

This clonotype was counted many times. The chain employs TRBV7-2 and TRBJ2-3, with 8 nucleotides matching TRBD2. J lost 0 bases, V lost 7 bases, and 9 bases had no gene match. The V gene's germline CDR1 is SGHTA and CDR2 FQGNSA. The CDR3 consists of 16 residues. CDR3 loop: CASIPYSSGSTDTQYF. The CDR3 nucleotides are TGTGCCAGCATTCCTTACTCTAGCGGGAGCACAGATACGCAGTATTTT.

This clonotype has at least ten counts. The V gene is TRBV4-3, the J gene TRBJ2-7, with 11 bases identical to TRBD1. The V gene end was trimmed by 3 bases and the J gene end by 7 bases; junction bases not matched to a gene: 8. Germline-derived CDR1 and CDR2 are LGHNA and YSLEER. The CDR3 consists of 15 residues. CDR3 residues: CASSHARTGGGEQYF. CDR3 coding DNA: TGCGCCAGCAGCCATGCTCGGACAGGGGGCGGTGAGCAGTACTTC.

This clonotype was picked up many times. V usage is TRBV29-1 and J usage is TRBJ1-1; D uncertain. This CDR3 is 10 amino acids long. Germline V lookup: CDR1 SQVTM, CDR2 ANQGSEA. With 6 bases removed from V and 3 bases from J, the gap between germline ends came to 5 bases. CDR3 in amino acids: CSVAHTEAFF. The CDR3 coding sequence is TGCAGCGTCGCCCACACTGAAGCTTTCTTT.

Note on this clonotype: With a much larger clone just one base away, this may be a read error. The V gene is TRBV5-1, the J gene TRBJ2-7; D is possibly TRBD1 (6 bases). CDR3 size: 16 residues. The germline V gene encodes CDR1 SGHRS and CDR2 YFSETQ. This CDR3 is CASSLENPGAGYGQYF. CDR3 bases: TGCGCCAGCAGCTTGGAGAATCCAGGGGCAGGCTACGGGCAGTACTTC.

This clonotype has just a few counts. The chain has TRBV7-2 and TRBJ2-7; 7 bases map to TRBD2. The germline V gene has CDR1 SGHTA and CDR2 FQGNSA. With V trimmed by 6 bases and J by 9 bases, 5 bases remained unmatched. The CDR3 is made up of 11 amino acids. The CDR3 is CASSLGGGQYF. The CDR3 region has the DNA TGTGCCAGCAGTCTGGGGGGGGGGCAGTACTTC.

This chain links TRBV4-3 with TRBJ2-1, with D tentatively TRBD1 or TRBD2 (6 bases each). Per the germline V gene, CDR1 is LGHNA and CDR2 is YSLEER. CDR3 length: 17 residues. Trimming removed 4 bases from V and 4 bases from J, with 20 bases in between. CDR3 bases: TGCGCCAGCAGCCCTACCGGACGGGAGAGGGGGTACAATGAGCAGTTCTTC. It translates to CASSPTGRERGYNEQFF.

This clonotype was found a few times. The chain couples TRBV6-6 to TRBJ2-1; 8 bases agree with TRBD2. Per the germline V gene, CDR1 is MNHNY and CDR2 is SVGAGI (reference sequence). Trimming cost V 2 bases and J 4 bases; bases outside gene matches: 7. This CDR3 is built from 16 residues. In nucleotides, the CDR3 is TGTGCCAGCAGTTACCGAGCGGGAGATTTGTACAATGAGCAGTTCTTC. This codes for CASSYRAGDLYNEQFF.

The rearrangement joins TRBV4-1 to TRBJ2-3; 10 positions agree with TRBD2. CDR1 and CDR2 from the germline V gene are MGHRA and YSYEKL. V trimming: 4 bases; J trimming: 4 bases; junction bases outside the gene matches: 11. This CDR3 is 17 amino acids long. This CDR3 reads CASSPRLAGGYADTQYF. Here the CDR3 DNA reads TGCGCCAGCAGCCCTCGGTTAGCGGGGGGATATGCAGATACGCAGTATTTT.

A word on this clonotype: One base away lies a much larger clone, so this may be a sequencing read error. This rearrangement joins TRBV5-1 to TRBJ2-7, with D uncertain. V was clipped by 4 bases and J by 2 bases, with 13 bases between them. Germline V lookup: CDR1 SGHRS, CDR2 YFSETQ. The CDR3 loop spans 14 amino acids. In DNA, the CDR3 is TGCGCCAGCAGCGGCGAGGACCGAACCTACGAGCAGTACTTC. It codes for CASSGEDRTYEQYF.

The chain carries TRBV9 and TRBJ2-3; a weak D match, TRBD1 (6 bases). The CDR3 runs 13 residues. V shed 3 bases and J shed 8 bases, with 13 bases lying between them. Germline lookup yields CDR1 SGDLS and CDR2 YYNGEE. The CDR3 is CASSEPRGGTQYF. CDR3 coding DNA: TGTGCCAGCAGCGAGCCGAGAGGGGGTACGCAGTATTTT.

This clonotype was picked up a small number of times. The genes are TRBV27 and TRBJ1-1, with 7 bases fitting TRBD1. J lost 5 bases, V lost 0 bases, and 6 bases had no gene match. Germline assignment: CDR1 MNHEY and CDR2 SMNVEV (reference sequence). The CDR3 sequence is 15 residues long. The CDR3 protein is CASSLSGDSLTEAFF. The CDR3, as DNA: TGTGCCAGCAGTTTATCAGGGGACAGTTTAACTGAAGCTTTCTTT.

Many counts were recorded for this clonotype. The V gene is TRBV28, the J gene TRBJ1-5; D unresolved. Germline-derived CDR1 and CDR2 are MDHEN and SYDVKM. V lost 2 bases to trimming and J lost 2 bases, with 13 bases between them. The CDR3 runs 16 residues. This CDR3 is CASSLTGPLGNQPQHF. In DNA form, the CDR3 reads TGTGCCAGCAGTTTAACCGGTCCGCTGGGCAATCAGCCCCAGCATTTT.

The V call is TRBV27, the J call TRBJ2-7, with a weak D call TRBD1 (6 bases). The CDR3 is made up of 16 amino acids. Germline V gene lookup returns CDR1 MNHEY and CDR2 SMNVEV (reference sequence). Trimming left V 4 bases short and J 6 bases short, with 22 bases between. The CDR3, as DNA: TGTGCCAGCAGTTCGACCGCCGGGGCAGGGGTAGGCGAGCAGTACTTC. This codes for CASSSTAGAGVGEQYF.

About this clonotype itself: Relative to the germline gene, one junction end is altered; a read error may explain this. The chain couples TRBV9 to TRBJ1-2; D is possibly TRBD1 (6 bases). CDR3 length: 17 residues. CDR1 and CDR2 (germline): SGDLS, YYNGEE. CDR3 sequence reads: CASSVDAGVPFDYSYTF. CDR3 nucleotides: TGTGCCAGCAGCGTAGACGCAGGGGTACCTTTTGACTATAGCTACACCTTC.

The chain joins TRBV30 to TRBJ2-7; TRBD2 is a possible D gene (6 bases). This CDR3 has 14 amino acids. Germline V gene sequence: CDR1 GTSNPN, CDR2 SVGIG (reference sequence). Trimming stripped 4 bases from V and 5 bases from J, with 18 bases between. CDR3: CAWNPGVVSHEQYF. Written as DNA, the CDR3 is TGTGCCTGGAATCCGGGGGTTGTTAGCCACGAGCAGTACTTC.

V is TRBV6-5 and J is TRBJ2-3, with D tentatively TRBD2 (6 bases). Germline V lookup: CDR1 MNHEY, CDR2 SVGAGI. V was cut by 7 bases and J by 0 bases, with 14 bases left in between. The CDR3 length is 15 residues. The CDR3 nucleotides read TGTGCCAGCATGTGGACTAACCATAGCACAGATACGCAGTATTTT. Amino acid sequence: CASMWTNHSTDTQYF.

In its sample, this clonotype was seen a few times. This chain connects TRBV19 to TRBJ2-1; the D gene is possibly TRBD2 (6 bases). The germline gives CDR1 LNHDA, CDR2 SQIVND (reference sequence). V shed 5 bases and J shed 1 base, with 12 bases lying between them. The CDR3 is 15 residues long. CDR3 DNA: TGTGCCAGTAGTGTAGGTAGCGGTTCCTACAATGAGCAGTTCTTC. Residues: CASSVGSGSYNEQFF.

This clonotype was seen only a few times. The V call is TRBV4-1, the J call TRBJ2-3, with TRBD1 as a possible D gene (5 bases). Germline CDR1 MGHRA, CDR2 YSYEKL. The CDR3 sequence is 14 residues long. The germline V and J ends were trimmed by 6 bases and 1 base, with 11 bases remaining between them. The CDR3 sequence: CASRQVWGTDTQYF. In DNA, the CDR3 is TGCGCCAGCAGACAGGTTTGGGGCACAGATACGCAGTATTTT.

The sample holds many counts of this clonotype. The V call is TRBV4-1, the J call TRBJ1-4; maybe TRBD1 (5 bases). The CDR3 has 12 amino acids. Germline V gene sequence: CDR1 MGHRA, CDR2 YSYEKL. The V and J ends lost 3 bases and 13 bases respectively, with 12 bases between them. CDR3 amino acids: CASSHVQGGLFF. CDR3 nucleotides: TGCGCCAGCAGCCACGTTCAGGGTGGACTGTTTTTT.

This clonotype was seen repeatedly, ten times or more. CDR3 region: CASGVGPEQYF. CDR3 nucleotides: TGTGCCAGTGGGGTTGGCCCCGAGCAGTACTTC. V gene TRBV28 combines with J gene TRBJ2-7; D is ambiguous. Per germline, CDR1 MDHEN and CDR2 SYDVKM. With 9 bases removed from V and 6 bases from J, the gap between germline ends came to 12 bases. The CDR3 runs to 11 residues.